Each of the 17 T cell receptor beta chains below was sequenced from the same sample in a study of cytomegalovirus exposure and HLA in healthy donors. PCR involved 60 Vbeta and 13 Jbeta primers. TCRdb keeps only in-frame clones here, not all; method: immunoSEQ multiplex PCR. The data hold fewer than 200,000 clones, with approximately 79% observed a single time. Sequences were obtained from PBMCs. These TCRs come from a man aged 35 to 55 in good health and CMV-seropositive.

The rearrangement uses TRBV7-2 and TRBJ1-2; tentatively, D is TRBD1 (5 bases). Deletions cut 1 base from V and 8 bases from J, with 14 bases between. This CDR3 is 14 amino acids long. Germline-derived CDR1 and CDR2 are SGHTA and FQGNSA. CDR3: CASSLDRSAGGYTF. The CDR3 DNA follows: TGTGCCAGCAGCTTAGACAGGTCCGCAGGGGGCTACACCTTC. The full variable domain, completed using reference TRBV7-2 and TRBJ1-2, is GAGVSQSPSNKVTEKGKDVELRCDPISGHTALYWYRQSLGQGLEFLIYFQGNSAPDKSGLPSDRFSAERTGGSVSTLTIQRTQQEDSAVYLCASSLDRSAGGYTFGSGTRLTVV.

The chain joins TRBV5-6 to TRBJ2-5, with D perhaps TRBD1 (7 bases). Germline V CDR1 and CDR2: SGHDT, YYEEEE. CDR3 length: 16 amino acids. Trimming left V 6 bases short and J 4 bases short, with 22 bases between. CDR3 in DNA: TGTGCCAGCATCCTCAGGGGGGTATCGGCCCCAGAGACCCAGTACTTC. This gives the protein CASILRGVSAPETQYF.

In its sample, this clone was seen once. The CDR3 protein is CASSSPRLAPMSDTQYF. Written as DNA, the CDR3 is TGTGCCAGCAGCTCCCCCAGACTAGCCCCCATGTCAGATACGCAGTATTTT. J is TRBJ2-3 and V is TRBV13; 7 bases match TRBD2. The V gene end was trimmed by 4 bases and the J gene end by 4 bases; junction bases not matched to a gene: 14. In germline, CDR1 is PRHDT, CDR2 FYEKMQ (reference sequence). This CDR3 has 17 amino acids.

This chain links TRBV15 with TRBJ2-7; TRBD2 aligns across 14 bases. This CDR3 region has 19 residues. Germline lookup yields CDR1 LNHNV and CDR2 YYDKDF (reference sequence). Trimming removed 4 bases from V and 2 bases from J; junction bases left unmatched: 13. The CDR3 protein is CATSKALGTSGGVTYEQYF. The DNA for the CDR3 is TGTGCCACCAGCAAAGCCCTCGGGACTAGCGGGGGAGTTACCTACGAGCAGTACTTC.

The chain links TRBV5-1 to TRBJ2-1; TRBD2 matches at 14 bases. CDR3 length: 20 residues. CDR1 SGHRS and CDR2 YFSETQ come from the germline V gene. V trimming: 7 bases; J trimming: 0 bases; junction bases outside the gene matches: 15. This chain's CDR3 is CASASPPGLAGDSSYNEQFF. In nucleotides, the CDR3 is TGCGCCAGCGCTTCTCCCCCGGGACTAGCGGGGGATAGCTCCTACAATGAGCAGTTCTTC.

J is TRBJ2-1 and V is TRBV10-3; 10 bases agree with TRBD2. The V gene's germline CDR1 is ENHRY and CDR2 SYGVKD. The CDR3 covers 17 residues. The V and J ends lost 0 bases and 4 bases, in that order; junction bases with no gene match: 6. The CDR3, as DNA: TGTGCCATCAGTGAGTCCCTAGCGGGGGCCTTGTACAATGAGCAGTTCTTC. Protein product: CAISESLAGALYNEQFF.

This clone was observed a few times. The chain carries TRBV5-1 and TRBJ2-2; 7 nucleotides align to TRBD2. The CDR3 loop spans 16 amino acids. V trimming: 0 bases; J trimming: 4 bases; junction bases outside the gene matches: 6. Germline V lookup: CDR1 SGHRS, CDR2 YFSETQ. Here the CDR3 reads CASSLVPGGLTGELFF. Written as DNA, the CDR3 is TGCGCCAGCAGCTTGGTTCCGGGGGGACTCACCGGGGAGCTGTTTTTT.

This CDR3 is CASSYEGGPEHYEQYF. The CDR3 DNA is TGTGCCAGCAGTTACGAGGGGGGGCCCGAGCATTACGAGCAGTACTTC. This chain joins TRBV6-6 and TRBJ2-5, with D possibly matching TRBD2 (7 bases). The J call may be wrong; the DNA end is better matched by TRBJ2-7. Germline assignment: CDR1 MNHNY and CDR2 SVGAGI (reference sequence). The CDR3 has 16 amino acids.

The table lists this clone with a few counts. The DNA for the CDR3 is TGCGCCAGCAGTCTCGGGACACGACTTAAGGGCAATCAGCCCCAGCATTTT. Encoded protein: CASSLGTRLKGNQPQHF. J is TRBJ1-5 and V is TRBV4-3; D is possibly TRBD1 (6 bases). The germline V gene has CDR1 LGHNA and CDR2 YSLEER. V lost 6 bases, J lost 2 bases, and 20 bases lay in between. The CDR3 extends over 17 amino acids.

The chain joins TRBV2 to TRBJ1-4; D is perhaps TRBD1 (6 bases). Trimming cost V 4 bases and J 0 bases, with 9 bases left between them. Germline CDR1 and CDR2: SNHLY and FYNNEI. The CDR3 spans 15 residues. Here the CDR3 DNA reads TGTGCCAGCAGTGCGAGGACAGCAACTAATGAAAAACTGTTTTTT. Amino acid sequence: CASSARTATNEKLFF.

This chain uses TRBV18 with TRBJ1-1; D unresolved. CDR1 KGHSH and CDR2 LQKENI come from the germline V gene. V was pared by 3 bases and J by 6 bases, with 8 bases between. There are 12 residues in the CDR3. Written as DNA, the CDR3 is TGTGCCAGCTCACCGGGCACCTCTGAAGCTTTCTTT. Translation: CASSPGTSEAFF. Full variable domain (rest looked up from reference TRBV18 and TRBJ1-1): NAGVMQNPRHLVRRRGQEARLRCSPMKGHSHVYWYRQLPEEGLKFMVYLQKENIIDESGMPKERFSAEFPKEGPSILRIQQVVRGDSAAYFCASSPGTSEAFFGQGTRLTVV.

This clone was counted only a few times. The rearrangement joins TRBV4-3 to TRBJ1-4; 7 positions match TRBD1. The length of the CDR3 is 15 residues. With V trimmed by 4 bases and J by 3 bases, 5 bases remained unmatched. From germline, CDR1 is LGHNA and CDR2 YSLEER. This chain's CDR3 is CASSPQGGANEKLFF. The CDR3 DNA reads as TGCGCCAGCAGCCCCCAGGGGGGAGCTAATGAAAAACTGTTTTTT.

This chain connects TRBV5-6 to TRBJ2-1, with TRBD1 matching 8 bases. Germline lookup yields CDR1 SGHDT and CDR2 YYEEEE. V lost 2 bases, J lost 6 bases, and 7 bases stayed unmatched. The CDR3 is 15 residues long. CDR3 sequence (DNA): TGTGCCAGCAGCTTTGGGCAGGGGGCCGGCAATGAGCAGTTCTTC. This encodes CASSFGQGAGNEQFF.

The sample holds a few counts of this clone. The chain is built from TRBV13 and TRBJ2-3; 10 nucleotides agree with TRBD2. CDR1 and CDR2 from the germline V gene are PRHDT and FYEKMQ (reference sequence). V shed 4 bases, J shed 0 bases, and the junction held 7 bases outside the gene matches. This CDR3 is 17 amino acids long. CDR3 DNA sequence: TGTGCCAGCAGCTCCCCGCGGGGACTAGCGAGCACAGATACGCAGTATTTT. Its translation is CASSSPRGLASTDTQYF.

The genes are TRBV7-9 and TRBJ1-1; no clear D. Germline-derived CDR1 and CDR2 are SEHNR and FQNEAQ (reference sequence). Trimming pared 5 bases from V and 6 bases from J, leaving 10 bases between. This CDR3 region has 12 residues. In DNA form, the CDR3 reads TGTGCCAGCAGCATTGGGCCAGCTGAAGCTTTCTTT. It encodes CASSIGPAEAFF.

The chain has TRBV27 and TRBJ1-5; maybe TRBD1 (6 bases). Trimming took off 3 bases at V and 5 bases at J, with 17 bases between the two ends. The CDR3 is made up of 16 amino acids. Looked up from germline, CDR1 is MNHEY and CDR2 is SMNVEV (reference sequence). This CDR3 reads CASSFRTGAGDQPQHF. The CDR3 DNA sequence: TGTGCCAGCAGTTTTAGAACAGGAGCAGGGGATCAGCCCCAGCATTTT.

The chain combines TRBV14 with TRBJ1-5; maybe TRBD1 (6 bases). Trimming took 6 bases from V and 6 from J, leaving 12 bases between them. Germline lookup yields CDR1 SGHDN and CDR2 FVKESK. The CDR3 runs 13 residues. CDR3 in DNA: TGTGCCAGCAGTGTATCAGGGGCTCAGCCCCAGCATTTT. It is translated as CASSVSGAQPQHF.